The 9 T cell receptor beta chains below were found in one sample sequenced in a study of T cells in localized non-small cell lung cancer. Clones were sequenced by immunoSEQ multiplex PCR, and TCRdb holds only the in-frame ones, with some missing. The data contain 55,000 to 80,000 clones, approximately 84% of them singletons. The sequencing used peripheral blood, collected before any cancer treatment. The receptors were gathered from an older female donor with stage I lung adenocarcinoma.

This clone was recorded once. This chain connects TRBV13 to TRBJ1-3, with a possible D match to TRBD1 (6 bases). CDR3 size: 16 residues. The germline V and J ends were trimmed by 3 bases and 0 bases, with 12 bases remaining between them. The germline gives CDR1 PRHDT, CDR2 FYEKMQ (reference sequence). The CDR3 DNA reads as TGTGCCAGCAGCTTCCAGGGGAGATCCTCTGGAAACACCATATATTTT. Translating gives CASSFQGRSSGNTIYF.

The J gene is TRBJ1-1, the V gene TRBV5-4; no clear D gene. This CDR3 has 13 residues. V was clipped by 4 bases and J by 2 bases, with 9 bases between them. The germline CDR1 and CDR2 sequences are SGHNT and YYREEE (reference sequence). CDR3 amino acids: CASSVLENTEAFF. Written as DNA, the CDR3 is TGTGCCAGCAGCGTTCTTGAAAACACTGAAGCTTTCTTT.

The chain is built from TRBV6-1 and TRBJ1-6; unclear D gene. V was pared by 0 bases and J by 8 bases, with 5 bases between. This CDR3 spans 13 amino acids. From germline, CDR1 is MNHNS and CDR2 SASEGT. This chain's CDR3 is CASSEANDSPLHF. The CDR3 DNA is TGTGCCAGCAGTGAAGCAAACGATTCACCCCTCCACTTT.

The chain links TRBV5-4 to TRBJ2-1; D may be TRBD1 (5 bases). Germline V gene lookup returns CDR1 SGHNT and CDR2 YYREEE (reference sequence). Trimming shortened V by 4 bases and J by 2 bases, and 10 bases separated the two germline ends. This CDR3 is 14 amino acids long. The CDR3 reads CASSLKGPYNEQFF. In nucleotides, the CDR3 is TGTGCCAGCAGCCTTAAGGGGCCCTACAATGAGCAGTTCTTC.

This sequence joins TRBV11-3 and TRBJ2-3; 8 nucleotides align to TRBD2. The germline V gene encodes CDR1 SGHNT and CDR2 YENEEA. V gave up 4 bases and J gave up 5 bases; unmatched junction bases: 5. The CDR3 spans 14 residues. The CDR3 here is CASSSSREGDTQYF. The CDR3 DNA reads TGTGCCAGCAGCTCCTCCCGGGAGGGAGATACGCAGTATTTT.

This chain connects TRBV6-4 to TRBJ1-6; D is possibly TRBD1 (5 bases). Germline CDR1 reads MRHNA; CDR2 reads SNTAGT. With 0 bases removed from V and 6 bases from J, the gap between germline ends came to 15 bases. The CDR3 spans 17 residues. This CDR3 reads CASSDSKGLGRNSPLHF. The CDR3, as DNA: TGTGCCAGCAGTGACTCGAAGGGTCTGGGGCGTAATTCACCCCTCCACTTT.

V is TRBV18 and J is TRBJ1-2, with TRBD1 as a possible D gene (5 bases). Germline V gives CDR1 KGHSH, CDR2 LQKENI. The CDR3 spans 13 residues. Trimming removed 5 bases from V and 1 base from J, with 8 bases in between. The chain's CDR3 is CASSEGLNYGYTF. The DNA for the CDR3 is TGTGCCAGCTCAGAGGGACTTAACTATGGCTACACCTTC.

Written as DNA, the CDR3 is TGTGCCAGTAGTATTGATTCGAGCAATCAGCCCCAGCATTTT. It codes for CASSIDSSNQPQHF. V is TRBV19 and J is TRBJ1-5; D unresolved. V lost 3 bases, J lost 1 base, and 7 bases lay in between. Looked up from germline, CDR1 is LNHDA and CDR2 is SQIVND (reference sequence). This CDR3 has 14 amino acids.

CDR3 amino acids: CASSQGRTSGGAETQYF. In nucleotides, the CDR3 is TGCGCCAGCAGCCAGGGAAGGACTAGCGGGGGGGCGGAGACCCAGTACTTC. The rearrangement uses TRBV4-1 and TRBJ2-5; 15 nucleotides align to TRBD2. This CDR3 is built from 17 residues. Germline CDR1 and CDR2: MGHRA and YSYEKL. V gave up 3 bases and J gave up 5 bases; unmatched junction bases: 7.